The 17 T cell receptor beta chains below were found in one sample sequenced in a study of blood T cell repertoires in COVID-19. Produced via immunoSEQ multiplex PCR; TCRdb's table is partial and in-frame only. The profile covers about 480,000 clones, with 70% to 90% appearing a single time and roughly 2% taken by the ten largest. Sequencing was performed on PBMCs or T cells enriched from blood (not recorded which). Receptors were obtained from a woman aged 18 to 35 with acute COVID-19.

The chain carries TRBV5-5 and TRBJ2-4, with TRBD2 as a possible D gene (7 bases). Germline values: CDR1 SGHKS, CDR2 YYEKEE (reference sequence). The CDR3 extends over 14 amino acids. V was pared by 2 bases and J by 8 bases, with 14 bases between. The CDR3 bases are TGTGCCAGCAGCTTTTTGGAAGGGGGGGACATTCAGTACTTC. Amino acids: CASSFLEGGDIQYF.

This clone has only a few counts. V is TRBV7-9 and J is TRBJ1-6; D gene uncertain. CDR1 is SEHNR and CDR2 is FQNEAQ in the germline V gene (reference sequence). V was pared by 6 bases and J by 0 bases, with 12 bases between. The CDR3 loop spans 16 amino acids. In nucleotides, the CDR3 is TGTGCCAGCAGGGACCGGGAAGACTCCTATAATTCACCCCTCCACTTT. Amino acids: CASRDREDSYNSPLHF.

This clone appeared a single time. The chain recombines TRBV5-6 with TRBJ1-6; 7 bases agree with TRBD1. CDR3 size: 16 residues. Germline V gives CDR1 SGHDT, CDR2 YYEEEE. Trimming cost V 3 bases and J 5 bases; bases outside gene matches: 8. The DNA of the CDR3 is TGTGCCAGCAGCTGGTCTGGGACAGTGAATAATTCACCCCTCCACTTT. It is translated as CASSWSGTVNNSPLHF.

The chain recombines TRBV4-2 with TRBJ2-1, with D possibly matching TRBD2 (6 bases). The CDR3 spans 14 residues. The ends were cut back, 4 bases at V and 9 bases at J, with 16 bases in the middle. CDR1 and CDR2 from the germline V gene are LGHNA and YNFKEQ. This CDR3 is CASSPGTPSGEQFF. The CDR3 nucleotides are TGTGCCAGCAGCCCCGGGACTCCCTCAGGTGAGCAGTTCTTC.

With regard to this clone: At one boundary the junction diverges from the germline segment, which might be a read error. The rearrangement uses TRBV29-1 and TRBJ2-2; 7 bases match TRBD1. From germline, CDR1 is SQVTM and CDR2 ANQGSEA. CDR3 length: 15 amino acids. CDR3 residues: CSVEGTVSKTGELFF. The CDR3 coding sequence is TGCAGCGTTGAGGGGACAGTTTCGAAGACCGGGGAGCTGTTTTTT.

The chain has TRBV3-1 (or the pseudogene TRBV3-2) and TRBJ1-5; maybe TRBD1 (6 bases). Germline CDR1 reads LGHDT; CDR2 reads YNNKEL (reference sequence). The CDR3 has 13 amino acids. Deletions cut 4 bases from V and 7 bases from J, with 11 bases between. The CDR3 nucleotides read TGTGCCAGCAGCCTACAGGGAAACCAGCCCCAGCATTTT. This sequence encodes CASSLQGNQPQHF.

The chain couples TRBV20-1 to TRBJ2-7; 7 bases agree with TRBD2. The CDR3 has 14 residues. J was trimmed by 2 bases and V by 3 bases; bases with no gene match: 7. From germline, CDR1 is DFQATT and CDR2 SNEGSKA (reference sequence). The CDR3, as DNA: TGCAGTGCTAGTAGGGCTAGCGGAACCTACGAGCAGTACTTC. This gives the protein CSASRASGTYEQYF.

The genes are TRBV10-3 and TRBJ2-1; D is unresolved. The CDR3 consists of 12 residues. Germline CDR1 reads ENHRY; CDR2 reads SYGVKD. Trimming took off 5 bases at V and 4 bases at J, with 6 bases between the two ends. In DNA, the CDR3 is TGTGCCATCAGTTCCTATTACAATGAGCAGTTCTTC. Protein product: CAISSYYNEQFF.

This clone was seen just once. The chain links TRBV12-5 to TRBJ2-2, with TRBD2 matching over 14 bases. The germline V gene encodes CDR1 LGHNT and CDR2 FRNRAP. V lost 4 bases and J lost 10; bases outside the gene matches: 11. The CDR3 extends over 17 amino acids. DNA for the CDR3: TGTGCTAGTGGTTACAATCCGGGACTAGCGGGGGCCCTGGAGCTGTTTTTT. Translating gives CASGYNPGLAGALELFF.

This chain links TRBV7-9 with TRBJ1-5, with D tentatively TRBD1 (5 bases). Trimming pared 5 bases from V and 0 bases from J, leaving 8 bases between. This CDR3 contains 14 residues. Germline CDR1 reads SEHNR; CDR2 reads FQNEAQ (reference sequence). The CDR3: CASSTGGSNQPQHF. The CDR3 coding sequence is TGTGCCAGCAGCACCGGGGGTAGCAATCAGCCCCAGCATTTT.

The chain recombines TRBV19 with TRBJ2-2, with 16 bases aligning to TRBD2. The V segment lost 3 bases and the J segment 0 bases; nucleotides outside the gene matches: 4. The CDR3 runs to 19 residues. The germline CDR1 and CDR2 sequences are LNHDA and SQIVND (reference sequence). CDR3 loop: CASSMAGTSGGANTGELFF. CDR3 DNA sequence: TGTGCCAGTAGTATGGCCGGGACTAGCGGGGGGGCGAACACCGGGGAGCTGTTTTTT.

This chain links TRBV6-5 with TRBJ2-1, with D possibly TRBD2 on 5 matching bases. Per germline, CDR1 MNHEY and CDR2 SVGAGI. V gave up 3 bases and J gave up 4 bases, with 16 bases separating them. This CDR3 spans 16 amino acids. The CDR3 nucleotides are TGTGCCAGCAGTTATCTTCCTAGCCGATTTTACAATGAGCAGTTCTTC. Its translation: CASSYLPSRFYNEQFF.

The chain recombines TRBV10-2 with TRBJ1-1; D unclear. Trimming removed 2 bases from V and 4 bases from J, with 5 bases in between. Germline V gene data show CDR1 as WSHSY and CDR2 as SAAADI. CDR3 length: 12 amino acids. In DNA, the CDR3 is TGCGCCAGCAGTGAGGGCGGCACTGAAGCTTTCTTT. The encoded protein is CASSEGGTEAFF.

Only a few counts were recorded for this clone. This chain uses TRBV5-4 with TRBJ1-3, with 7 positions matching TRBD1. CDR3 length equals 16 residues. CDR1 is SGHNT, CDR2 YYREEE, per germline (reference sequence). V trimming: 0 bases; J trimming: 0 bases; junction bases outside the gene matches: 3. CDR3 sequence reads: CASSLDRGLSGNTIYF. The CDR3 bases are TGTGCCAGCAGCTTGGACAGGGGACTCTCTGGAAACACCATATATTTT.

The chain combines TRBV4-1 with TRBJ1-6, with TRBD1 identical over 10 bases. Germline loops: CDR1 MGHRA, CDR2 YSYEKL. The V segment lost 1 base and the J segment 9 bases; nucleotides outside the gene matches: 3. The CDR3 contains 15 residues. The DNA for the CDR3 is TGCGCCAGCAGCCAAGCCGGGACAGGGGCTTCACCCCTCCACTTT. Protein sequence: CASSQAGTGASPLHF.

The chain uses TRBV19 and TRBJ1-6; 10 bases fit TRBD1. Germline values: CDR1 LNHDA, CDR2 SQIVND (reference sequence). CDR3 length: 16 amino acids. Trimming at V came to 2 bases and at J to 7 bases, leaving 5 bases not matched to a gene. Written as DNA, the CDR3 is TGTGCCAGTAGTATATCTGGGACAGGGGTCAATTCACCCCTCCACTTT. This sequence encodes CASSISGTGVNSPLHF.

The chain carries TRBV7-9 and TRBJ2-6; 7 bases align to TRBD1. The V gene's germline CDR1 is SEHNR and CDR2 FQNEAQ (reference sequence). The CDR3 has 14 residues. The V and J ends lost 8 bases and 3 bases, in that order; junction bases with no gene match: 4. The CDR3 DNA reads as TGTGCCAGCCAGACAGGGAGTGGGGCCAACGTCCTGACTTTC. Encoded protein: CASQTGSGANVLTF.